This T cell receptor beta chain was recorded in a study of technical replicates of blood from a handful of donors. The V and J ends lost 6 bases and 2 bases, in that order; junction bases with no gene match: 13. Germline CDR1 is LNHDA and CDR2 is SQIVND (reference sequence). The CDR3 consists of 17 residues. The table came from immunoSEQ multiplex PCR; TCRdb's copy has only in-frame clones and leaves some out. The repertoire holds roughly 60,000 clones, with 91% as singletons. Sequencing input: PBMCs. The genes are TRBV19 and TRBJ1-5; 7 bases map to TRBD1. This clonotype was obtained from a human donor in good health. Some clones in this sample may be carry-over from other donors' samples. CDR3 amino acids: CASSPSQGGIRNQPQHF. For the CDR3, the DNA is TGTGCCAGTAGCCCTAGCCAGGGGGGAATCCGCAATCAGCCCCAGCATTTT.